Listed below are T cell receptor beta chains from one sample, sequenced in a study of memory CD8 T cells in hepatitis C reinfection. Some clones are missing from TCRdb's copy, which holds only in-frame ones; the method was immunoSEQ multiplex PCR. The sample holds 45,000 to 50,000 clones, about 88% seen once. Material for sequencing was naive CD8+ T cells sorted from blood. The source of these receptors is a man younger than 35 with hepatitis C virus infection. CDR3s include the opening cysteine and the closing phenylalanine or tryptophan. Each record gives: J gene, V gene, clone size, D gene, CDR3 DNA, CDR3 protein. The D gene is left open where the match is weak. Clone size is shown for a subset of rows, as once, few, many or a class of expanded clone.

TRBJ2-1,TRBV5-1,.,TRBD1,TGCGCCAGCAGCTTAGGACAGGGTCTGGGGAATGAGCAGTTCTTC,CASSLGQGLGNEQFF
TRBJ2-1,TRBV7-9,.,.,TGTGCCAGCAGCTTAGTCAGCTCGGGGAACGCCTACAATGAGCAGTTCTTC,CASSLVSSGNAYNEQFF
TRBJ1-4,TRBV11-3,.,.,TGTGCCAGCAGCTTCCTGGGGAGACCCACAACTAATGAAAAACTGTTTTTT,CASSFLGRPTTNEKLFF
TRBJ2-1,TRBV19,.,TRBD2,TGTGCCAGTAGTTCGGGCGGGAGTCCCTACAATGAGCAGTTCTTC,CASSSGGSPYNEQFF
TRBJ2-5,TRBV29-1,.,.,TGCAGCGTTAAGGTTTTGGGCGAGACCCAGTACTTC,CSVKVLGETQYF
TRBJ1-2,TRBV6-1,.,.,TGTGCCAGCAGTGAAGTTCAGGCTTACTATGGCTACACCTTC,CASSEVQAYYGYTF
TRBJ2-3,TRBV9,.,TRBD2,TGTGCCAGCAGCGGCGGGGGGGCTACTAGCACAGATACGCAGTATTTT,CASSGGGATSTDTQYF
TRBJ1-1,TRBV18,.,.,TGTGCCAGCTCACCACTCCCCGGACAGCAGAACACTGAAGCTTTCTTT,CASSPLPGQQNTEAFF
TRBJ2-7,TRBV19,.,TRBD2,TGTGCCAGTAGTCCGCAAGCGGGAGGGACCTACGAGCAGTACTTC,CASSPQAGGTYEQYF
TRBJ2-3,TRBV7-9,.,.,TGTGCCAGCAGCCCCGGACTACCCGTAATCACAGATACGCAGTATTTT,CASSPGLPVITDTQYF
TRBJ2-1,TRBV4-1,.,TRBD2,TGCGCCAGCAGCCAAAGCCCCCCTGCGGGAGCCAGTCATGAGCAGTTCTTC,CASSQSPPAGASHEQFF
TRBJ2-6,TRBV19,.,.,TGTGCCAGTAGTATTTGGGGCGGAGGGGGGGCCAACGTCCTGACTTTC,CASSIWGGGGANVLTF
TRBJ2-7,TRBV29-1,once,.,TGCAGCGTTGCGCAGGGGACCAACGAGCAGTACTTC,CSVAQGTNEQYF
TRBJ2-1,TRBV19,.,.,TGTGCCAGTAGTATAGATCTCCCTGATGAGCAGTTCTTC,CASSIDLPDEQFF
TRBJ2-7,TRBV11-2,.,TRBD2,TGTGCCGTCAGTACTAGCGGGGGGACATACTACGAGCAGTACTTC,CAVSTSGGTYYEQYF
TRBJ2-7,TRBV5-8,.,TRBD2,TGTGCCAGCAGCTTGTTTAGCGGGTACGAGCAGTACTTC,CASSLFSGYEQYF
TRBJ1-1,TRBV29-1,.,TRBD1,TGCAGCGTTGAAGGGGACAGGTCCACTGAAGCTTTCTTT,CSVEGDRSTEAFF
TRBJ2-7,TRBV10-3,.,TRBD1,TGTGCCATCAGTGAGCGGCGGCAGGGGGCTGTTGAGCAGTACTTC,CAISERRQGAVEQYF
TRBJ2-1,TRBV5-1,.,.,TGCGCCAGCAGCTTGGCACGTCTAAATGAGCAGTTCTTC,CASSLARLNEQFF
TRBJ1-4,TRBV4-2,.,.,TGTGCCAGCAGCCAAGATCCTAATAGGCAGGGAAAAGAAAAACTGTTTTTT,CASSQDPNRQGKEKLFF
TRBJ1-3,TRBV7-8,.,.,TGTGCCAGCAGCCCGCAGGACAGCAATGGAAACACCATATATTTT,CASSPQDSNGNTIYF
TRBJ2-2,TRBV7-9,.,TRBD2,TGTGCCAGCAGCTTAGCGGCGGGGGGGCCCAACACCGGGGAGCTGTTTTTT,CASSLAAGGPNTGELFF
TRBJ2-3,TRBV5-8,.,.,TGTGCCAGCAGCTTGTTTAATCGGGGGACAGATACGCAGTATTTT,CASSLFNRGTDTQYF
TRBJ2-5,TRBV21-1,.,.,TGTGCCAGCAGCAACCAATTAGCGGGGGGCGTGGAGACCCAGTACTTC,CASSNQLAGGVETQYF
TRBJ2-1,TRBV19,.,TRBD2,TGTGCCAGTAGTATCACTAGCGGGAGGGACTCCTACAATGAGCAGTTCTTC,CASSITSGRDSYNEQFF
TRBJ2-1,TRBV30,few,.,TGTGCCTGGAGTGTTGCAGGGAATGAGCAGTTCTTC,CAWSVAGNEQFF
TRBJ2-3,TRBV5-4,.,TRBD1,TGTGCCAGCAGCCCCGGACAGGGAAATGTGGCAGATACGCAGTATTTT,CASSPGQGNVADTQYF
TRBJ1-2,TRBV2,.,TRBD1,TGTGCCAGAGGGACAGGGTTCGGCTATGGCTACACCTTC,CARGTGFGYGYTF
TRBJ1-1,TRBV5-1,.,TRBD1,TGCGCCAGCAGCCCCGGACAGGGGGTAGTTGAAGCTTTCTTT,CASSPGQGVVEAFF
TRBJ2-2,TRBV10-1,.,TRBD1,TGCGCCAGCAGTGAGTCGGGGACAGGGGAGTTCACCGGGGAGCTGTTTTTT,CASSESGTGEFTGELFF
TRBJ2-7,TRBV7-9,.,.,TGTGCCAGCAGCTTTGGGTCGACAGCCTCCTACGAGCAGTACTTC,CASSFGSTASYEQYF
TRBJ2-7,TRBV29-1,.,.,TGCAGCGTTGTCTATTCTTCGGGCGAGCAGTACTTC,CSVVYSSGEQYF
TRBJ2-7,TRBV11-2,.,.,TGTGCCAGCAGGGAGGGCCGGGACAGCATGTGGGAGCAGTACTTC,CASREGRDSMWEQYF
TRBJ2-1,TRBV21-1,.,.,TGTGCCAGCAGCAAGGGAGGAGAGAATGAGCAGTTCTTC,CASSKGGENEQFF
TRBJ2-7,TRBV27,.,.,TGTGCCAGCAGTCTGGCTAGCTCCTACGAGCAGTACTTC,CASSLASSYEQYF
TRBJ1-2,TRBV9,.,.,TGTGCCAGCAGCCCCTCCGGGGCTAACTATGGCTACACCTTC,CASSPSGANYGYTF
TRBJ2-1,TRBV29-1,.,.,TGCAGCGCCCTGTTGACAGACAGTAATGAGCAGTTCTTC,CSALLTDSNEQFF
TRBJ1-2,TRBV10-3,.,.,TGTGCCATCAGTGGGGGGGGCTCGGCCTATGGCTACACCTTC,CAISGGGSAYGYTF
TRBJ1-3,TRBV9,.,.,TGTGCCAGCAGCCCCCAACCGAGGTCTGGAAACACCATATATTTT,CASSPQPRSGNTIYF
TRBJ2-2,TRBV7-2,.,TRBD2,TGTGCCAGCAGCTTGGGACTAGCGGGAGGGCCAGGCGGGGAGCTGTTTTTT,CASSLGLAGGPGGELFF
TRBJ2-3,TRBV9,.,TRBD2,TGTGCCAGCAGCGTATCAGCGGGGGAAGGAGATACGCAGTATTTT,CASSVSAGEGDTQYF
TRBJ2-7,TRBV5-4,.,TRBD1,TGTGCCAGCAGCGCCACGGACAGGGTCGACGAGCAGTACTTC,CASSATDRVDEQYF
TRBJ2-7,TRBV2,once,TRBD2,TGTGCCAGCAGTGAAGAGACTAGCGGGACGTTCTACGAGCAGTACTTC,CASSEETSGTFYEQYF
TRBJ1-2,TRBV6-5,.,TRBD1,TGTGCCAGCACCCGGACAGGGGGCCTGTATGGCTACACCTTC,CASTRTGGLYGYTF
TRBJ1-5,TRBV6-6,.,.,TGTGCCAGCAGTTACTCAGGGGCCAATCAGCCCCAGCATTTT,CASSYSGANQPQHF
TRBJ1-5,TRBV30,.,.,TGTGCCTGGAGTGTGGGGGCCCGAGGGCCCCAGCATTTT,CAWSVGARGPQHF
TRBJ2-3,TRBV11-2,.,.,TGTGCCAGCAGTCCAGTAATGGGAGCGCAGTATTTT,CASSPVMGAQYF
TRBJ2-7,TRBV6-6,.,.,TGTGCCAGCAGCCCCTCAGGGAAAATCTACTTC,CASSPSGKIYF
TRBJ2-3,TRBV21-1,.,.,TGTGCCAGCAGCAAATGTTGGGGACTAGCCACAGATACGCAGTATTTT,CASSKCWGLATDTQYF
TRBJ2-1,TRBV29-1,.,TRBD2,TGCAGCGGCAGGACTAGCGATTACAATGAGCAGTTCTTC,CSGRTSDYNEQFF
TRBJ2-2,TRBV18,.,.,TGTGCCAGCTCACCGGCAGGGGCCGGGGAGCTGTTTTTT,CASSPAGAGELFF
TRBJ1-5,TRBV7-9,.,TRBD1,TGTGCCAGCAGCGCAGGGGGCGCGGGGCAGCCCCAGCATTTT,CASSAGGAGQPQHF
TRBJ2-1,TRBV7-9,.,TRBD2,TGTGCCAGCAGCCCTCGGCTAGCGGGAGTAAATGAGCAGTTCTTC,CASSPRLAGVNEQFF
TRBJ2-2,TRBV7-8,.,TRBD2,TGTGCCAGCAGCCCCTGGACTAGCGGGGGAAAGGAGCTGTTTTTT,CASSPWTSGGKELFF
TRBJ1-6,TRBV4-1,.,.,TGCGCCAGCAGCCATATAGCCGGGGGTTCACCCCTCCACTTT,CASSHIAGGSPLHF
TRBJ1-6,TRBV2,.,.,TGTGCCAGCAGGACAATAACAGGAAATTCACCCCTCCACTTT,CASRTITGNSPLHF
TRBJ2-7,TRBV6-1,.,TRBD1,TGTGCCAGCAGTGTCACCCGGAGACAGGGTTACGACGAGCAGTACTTC,CASSVTRRQGYDEQYF
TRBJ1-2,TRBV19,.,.,TGTGCCAGTAGTTTCGGGGATGGCTACACCTTC,CASSFGDGYTF
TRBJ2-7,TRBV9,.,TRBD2,TGTGCCAGTGGGGGGGGTGCCGAGCAGTACTTC,CASGGGAEQYF
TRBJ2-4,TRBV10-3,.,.,TGTGCCATCAGTGAGTCGGACTTGGACATTCAGTACTTC,CAISESDLDIQYF